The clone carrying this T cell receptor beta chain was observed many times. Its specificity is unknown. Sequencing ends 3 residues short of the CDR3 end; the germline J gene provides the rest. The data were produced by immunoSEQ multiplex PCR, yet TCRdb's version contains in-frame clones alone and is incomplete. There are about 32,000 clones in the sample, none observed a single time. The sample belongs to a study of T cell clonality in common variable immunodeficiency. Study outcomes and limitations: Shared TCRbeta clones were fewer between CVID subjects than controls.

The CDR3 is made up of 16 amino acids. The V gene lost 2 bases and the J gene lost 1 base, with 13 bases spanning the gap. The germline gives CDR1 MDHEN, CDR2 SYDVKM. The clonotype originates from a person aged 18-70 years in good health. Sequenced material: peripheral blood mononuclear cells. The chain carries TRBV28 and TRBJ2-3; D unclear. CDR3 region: CASSLRVPLGTDTQYF. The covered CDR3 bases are TGTGCCAGCAGTTTAAGAGTTCCGCTAGGCACAGATACG.